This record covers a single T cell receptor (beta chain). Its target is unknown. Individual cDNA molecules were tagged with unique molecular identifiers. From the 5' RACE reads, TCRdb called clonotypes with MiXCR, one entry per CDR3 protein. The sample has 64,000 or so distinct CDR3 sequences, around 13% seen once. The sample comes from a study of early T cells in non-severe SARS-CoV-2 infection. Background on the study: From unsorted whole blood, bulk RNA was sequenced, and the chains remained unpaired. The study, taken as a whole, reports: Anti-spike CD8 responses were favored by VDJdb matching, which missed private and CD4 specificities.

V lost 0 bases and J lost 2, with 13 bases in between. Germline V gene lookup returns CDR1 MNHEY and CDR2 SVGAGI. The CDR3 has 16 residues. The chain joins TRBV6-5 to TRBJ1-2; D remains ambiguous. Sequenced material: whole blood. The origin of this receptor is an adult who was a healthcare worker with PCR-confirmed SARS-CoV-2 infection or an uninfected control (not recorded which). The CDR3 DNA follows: TGTGCCAGCAGTTACTCGATATCGGCAGGAAACTATGGCTACACCTTC. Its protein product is CASSYSISAGNYGYTF.